This T cell receptor beta chain emerged from a study of T cells expressing NK-cell markers. Study conclusions and caveats: The same clonotypes also predominated in the CD3+CD56-NKG2C+ fraction of several donors.

Concerning this clonotype: Its antigen is undetermined.

Following a re-call of the 5' RACE reads, TCRdb has one entry per CDR3 protein and lacks DNA. Reported are a few hundred thousand distinct CDR3 sequences; the ten largest clones contain under 4.5%. This CDR3 comprises 18 residues. Looked up from germline, CDR1 is SGHTA and CDR2 is FQGTGA. The sequence came from a man younger than 35 in good health. The J gene is TRBJ2-1, the V gene TRBV7-3; lacking DNA, the TRBD1 call made by TCRdb goes unchecked. Material for sequencing was blood T cells: a sorted CD56 or NKG2C T cell subset, CD4+ or CD8+ T cells, or bulk PBMC T cells (not recorded which). CDR3 sequence: CASSLKPWDRVRLPEQFF.